These 14 T cell receptor beta chains were sequenced from one sample in a study of regulatory T cells in long-lasting Graves disease. In building TCR beta libraries, iRepertoire HTBI primers were used together with Arm-PCR of CDR3 regions. Via MiXCR, TCRdb re-called the multiplex PCR reads, giving one row per CDR3 protein. The data hold some 470,000 distinct CDR3 sequences, with about a fifth observed a single time. Time point meaning: persistent/refractory GD, antithyroid drugs over 5 years with positive TRAb. Construction of the TCR library relied on RNA isolated from PBMCs. The sample in question was peripheral blood mononuclear cells (PBMCs), obtained when the disease was refractory, from a patient treated with antithyroid drugs. These receptors were obtained from a female donor with Graves disease.

This clonotype was recorded at least ten times. The V call is TRBV12-5, the J call TRBJ2-7, with 10 positions matching TRBD2. The CDR3 sequence is 16 residues long. Germline V CDR1 and CDR2: LGHNT, FRNRAP. V lost 1 base, J lost 0 bases, and 3 bases stayed unmatched. The CDR3 protein is CASGLGTSGFSYEQYF. Here the CDR3 DNA reads TGTGCTAGTGGTTTGGGGACTAGCGGATTCTCCTACGAGCAGTACTTC.

At least ten counts were recorded for this clonotype. This sequence joins TRBV12-3 or TRBV12-4 and TRBJ1-5; 8 bases agree with TRBD1. This CDR3 spans 15 amino acids. After removal of 4 bases from V and 7 bases from J, the junction contained 9 bases not matched to a gene. The CDR3: CASSSPGGWGQPQHF. The CDR3 DNA follows: TGTGCCAGCAGTTCCCCAGGGGGCTGGGGACAGCCCCAGCATTTT.

The gene calls are TRBV5-5 and TRBJ1-1; D might be TRBD1 (6 bases). Germline lookup yields CDR1 SGHKS and CDR2 YYEKEE (reference sequence). There are 14 residues in the CDR3. Deletions cut 3 bases from V and 1 base from J, with 10 bases between. In DNA, the CDR3 is TGTGCCAGCAGCTGGGGGACAACGAACACTGAAGCTTTCTTT. Amino acid sequence: CASSWGTTNTEAFF.

This clonotype was observed a handful of times. This chain links TRBV10-3 with TRBJ2-3; D uncertain. V was shortened by 6 bases and J by 2 bases, with 9 bases between the two germline ends. Germline V gene sequence: CDR1 ENHRY, CDR2 SYGVKD. The CDR3 covers 13 residues. Here the CDR3 reads CAIRDSLTDTQYF. For the CDR3, the DNA is TGTGCCATCAGGGATAGCCTCACAGATACGCAGTATTTT.

The chain has TRBV7-8 and TRBJ2-3; unclear D gene. The germline V gene encodes CDR1 SGHVS and CDR2 FQNEAQ. With 5 bases removed from V and 5 bases from J, the gap between germline ends came to 8 bases. The CDR3 totals 12 residues. CDR3 in amino acids: CASSTSGDTQYF. Here the CDR3 DNA reads TGTGCCAGCAGCACATCAGGAGATACGCAGTATTTT.

This sequence joins TRBV5-6 and TRBJ1-1, with 9 bases fitting TRBD1. The CDR3 length is 16 residues. The V gene end was trimmed by 4 bases and the J gene end by 4 bases; junction bases not matched to a gene: 11. The germline CDR1 and CDR2 sequences are SGHDT and YYEEEE. CDR3 in amino acids: CASSPAPGQGLTEAFF. CDR3 bases: TGTGCCAGCAGCCCAGCTCCGGGACAGGGCCTCACTGAAGCTTTCTTT.

This clonotype has just one count. At one boundary the junction diverges from the germline segment, which might be a read error. V usage is TRBV30 and J usage is TRBJ1-5; D might be TRBD1 (6 bases). The germline V gene has CDR1 GTSNPN and CDR2 SVGIG (reference sequence). The CDR3 covers 14 residues. This chain's CDR3 is CAWGVQGFSQPQHF. Written as DNA, the CDR3 is TGTGCCTGGGGTGTACAGGGTTTTAGTCAGCCCCAGCATTTT.

This clonotype was observed many times. The rearrangement links TRBV28 to TRBJ2-5; D is possibly TRBD2 (7 bases). CDR1 is MDHEN, CDR2 SYDVKM, per germline. Trimming pared 7 bases from V and 5 bases from J, leaving 14 bases between. The CDR3 sequence is 13 residues long. The CDR3 spells CASNKGRGETQYF. For the CDR3, the DNA is TGTGCCAGCAATAAGGGGAGGGGGGAGACCCAGTACTTC.

This clonotype ranks as medium-sized. The rearrangement joins TRBV28 to TRBJ2-7, with 8 bases aligning to TRBD1. Germline V gives CDR1 MDHEN, CDR2 SYDVKM. Trimming took 6 bases from V and 1 from J; bases not matched to a gene: 2. CDR3 size: 13 residues. CDR3 coding DNA: TGTGCCAGCAGCAGGGACAGGTCCTACGAGCAGTACTTC. Translation: CASSRDRSYEQYF. Combining the CDR3 with reference TRBV28 and TRBJ2-7 gives the whole variable domain DVKVTQSSRYLVKRTGEKVFLECVQDMDHENMFWYRQDPGLGLRLIYFSYDVKMKEKGDIPEGYSVSREKKERFSLILESASTNQTSMYLCASSRDRSYEQYFGPGTRLTVT.

The genes are TRBV4-3 and TRBJ1-5; TRBD1 agrees at 8 bases. Trimming took 1 base from V and 5 from J; bases not matched to a gene: 4. The germline V gene encodes CDR1 LGHNA and CDR2 YSLEER. The CDR3 is made up of 15 amino acids. Here the CDR3 DNA reads TGCGCCAGCAGCCAAGGGACAGGGTTTGATCAGCCCCAGCATTTT. This translates into CASSQGTGFDQPQHF.

This clonotype was detected ten times or more. V and J are TRBV28 and TRBJ2-5; TRBD2 agrees at 7 bases. V lost 2 bases to trimming and J lost 5 bases; unmatched junction nucleotides: 5. The germline CDR1 and CDR2 sequences are MDHEN and SYDVKM. The CDR3 is 14 amino acids. The CDR3 loop reads CASSLGGSSETQYF. The CDR3 region has the DNA TGTGCCAGCAGTTTAGGCGGGAGCTCGGAGACCCAGTACTTC. Variable domain in full (rest from reference TRBV28 and TRBJ2-5): DVKVTQSSRYLVKRTGEKVFLECVQDMDHENMFWYRQDPGLGLRLIYFSYDVKMKEKGDIPEGYSVSREKKERFSLILESASTNQTSMYLCASSLGGSSETQYFGPGTRLLVL.

This clonotype was counted between two and nine times. The chain recombines TRBV6-1 with TRBJ1-6, with a tentative D call TRBD1 (6 bases). Trimming cost V 4 bases and J 5 bases, with 12 bases left between them. Germline V lookup: CDR1 MNHNS, CDR2 SASEGT. The CDR3 consists of 15 residues. CDR3 DNA sequence: TGTGCCAGCAGTGGAGAGGACAGACATAATTCACCCCTCCACTTT. Its translation is CASSGEDRHNSPLHF.

This clonotype has only a few counts. The rearrangement links TRBV11-2 to TRBJ2-5; 10 bases are shared with TRBD2. The germline V gene has CDR1 SGHAT and CDR2 FQNNGV. Unmatched junction bases numbered 7, after V lost 2 bases and J lost 4 bases. The CDR3 length is 16 residues. The CDR3 is CASSLKASGSRETQYF. CDR3 coding DNA: TGTGCCAGCAGCTTAAAGGCTAGCGGGAGCAGAGAGACCCAGTACTTC. Looking up the rest from reference TRBV11-2 and TRBJ2-5 gives the full variable domain: EAGVAQSPRYKIIEKRQSVAFWCNPISGHATLYWYQQILGQGPKLLIQFQNNGVVDDSQLPKDRFSAERLKGVDSTLKIQPAKLEDSAVYLCASSLKASGSRETQYFGPGTRLLVL.

The chain uses TRBV11-3 and TRBJ1-1, with D possibly matching TRBD1 (5 bases). Germline CDR1 is SGHNT and CDR2 is YENEEA. This CDR3 has 14 residues. With 4 bases removed from V and 2 bases from J, the gap between germline ends came to 11 bases. The chain's CDR3 is CASSSGLPNTEAFF. CDR3 DNA: TGTGCCAGCAGCTCGGGGCTACCAAACACTGAAGCTTTCTTT.